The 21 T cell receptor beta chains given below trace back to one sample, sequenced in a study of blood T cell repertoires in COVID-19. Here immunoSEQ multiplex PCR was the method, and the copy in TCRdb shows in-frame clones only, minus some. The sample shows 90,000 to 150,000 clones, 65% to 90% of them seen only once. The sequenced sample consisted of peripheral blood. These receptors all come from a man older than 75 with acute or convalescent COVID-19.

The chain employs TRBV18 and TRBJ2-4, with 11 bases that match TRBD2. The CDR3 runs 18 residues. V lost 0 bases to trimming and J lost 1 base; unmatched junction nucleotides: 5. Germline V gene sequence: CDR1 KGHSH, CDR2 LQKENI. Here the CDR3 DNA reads TGTGCCAGCTCACCACCGAAGGGACTAGCGGTTGCCAAAAACATTCAGTACTTC. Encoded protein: CASSPPKGLAVAKNIQYF.

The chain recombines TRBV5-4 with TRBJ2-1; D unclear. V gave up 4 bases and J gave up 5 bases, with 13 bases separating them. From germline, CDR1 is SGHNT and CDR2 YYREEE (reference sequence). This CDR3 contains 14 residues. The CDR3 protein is CASSPLTANNEQFF. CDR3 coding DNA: TGTGCCAGCAGCCCCCTAACCGCGAACAATGAGCAGTTCTTC.

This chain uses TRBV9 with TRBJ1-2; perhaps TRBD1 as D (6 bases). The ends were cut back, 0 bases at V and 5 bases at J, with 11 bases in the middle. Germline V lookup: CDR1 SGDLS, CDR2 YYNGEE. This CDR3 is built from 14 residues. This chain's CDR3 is CASSVGGGDYGYTF. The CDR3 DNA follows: TGTGCCAGCAGCGTAGGAGGGGGGGATTATGGCTACACCTTC.

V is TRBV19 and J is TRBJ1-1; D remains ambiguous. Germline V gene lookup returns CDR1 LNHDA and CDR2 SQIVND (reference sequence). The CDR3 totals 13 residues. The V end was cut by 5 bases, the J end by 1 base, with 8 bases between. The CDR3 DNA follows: TGTGCCAGTAGTGTCAAACAGAACACTGAAGCTTTCTTT. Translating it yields CASSVKQNTEAFF.

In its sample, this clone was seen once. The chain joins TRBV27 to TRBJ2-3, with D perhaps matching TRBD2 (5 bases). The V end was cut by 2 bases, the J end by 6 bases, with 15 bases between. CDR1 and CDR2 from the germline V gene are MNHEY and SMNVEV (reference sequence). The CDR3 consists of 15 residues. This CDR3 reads CASSLSGQAADTQYF. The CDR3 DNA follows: TGTGCCAGCAGTTTAAGTGGGCAAGCGGCCGATACGCAGTATTTT.

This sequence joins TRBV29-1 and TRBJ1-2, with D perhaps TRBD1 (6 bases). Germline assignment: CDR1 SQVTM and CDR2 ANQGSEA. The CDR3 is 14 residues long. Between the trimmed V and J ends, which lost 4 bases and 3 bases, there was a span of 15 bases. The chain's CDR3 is CSVANRDKHYGYTF. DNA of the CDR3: TGCAGCGTTGCAAACCGGGACAAGCACTATGGCTACACCTTC.

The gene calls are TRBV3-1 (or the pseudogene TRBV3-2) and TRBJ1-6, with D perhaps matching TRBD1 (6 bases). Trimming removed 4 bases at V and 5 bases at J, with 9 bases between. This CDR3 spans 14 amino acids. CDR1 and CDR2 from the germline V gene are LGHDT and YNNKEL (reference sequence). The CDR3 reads CASSRTVDNSPLHF. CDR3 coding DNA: TGTGCCAGCAGCCGGACAGTAGATAATTCACCCCTCCACTTT.

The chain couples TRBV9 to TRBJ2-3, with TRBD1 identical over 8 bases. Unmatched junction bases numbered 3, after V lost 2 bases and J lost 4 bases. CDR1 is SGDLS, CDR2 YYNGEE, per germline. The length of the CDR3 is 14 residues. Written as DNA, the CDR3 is TGTGCCAGCAGCGTGGACAGGGCGCCAGATACGCAGTATTTT. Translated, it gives CASSVDRAPDTQYF. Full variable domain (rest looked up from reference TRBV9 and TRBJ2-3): DSGVTQTPKHLITATGQRVTLRCSPRSGDLSVYWYQQSLDQGLQFLIQYYNGEERAKGNILERFSAQQFPDLHSELNLSSLELGDSALYFCASSVDRAPDTQYFGPGTRLTVL.

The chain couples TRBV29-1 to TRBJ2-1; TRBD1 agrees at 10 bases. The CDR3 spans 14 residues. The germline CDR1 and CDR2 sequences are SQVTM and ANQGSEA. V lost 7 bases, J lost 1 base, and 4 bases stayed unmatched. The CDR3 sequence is CSGRDRGSYNEQFF. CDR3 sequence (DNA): TGCAGCGGTCGGGACAGGGGATCCTACAATGAGCAGTTCTTC.

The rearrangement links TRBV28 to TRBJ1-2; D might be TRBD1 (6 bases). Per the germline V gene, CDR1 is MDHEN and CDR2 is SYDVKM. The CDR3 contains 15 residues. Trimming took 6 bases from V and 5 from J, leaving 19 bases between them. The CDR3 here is CASSPPDTGLYGYTF. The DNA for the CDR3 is TGTGCCAGCAGCCCTCCCGACACAGGGTTGTATGGCTACACCTTC.

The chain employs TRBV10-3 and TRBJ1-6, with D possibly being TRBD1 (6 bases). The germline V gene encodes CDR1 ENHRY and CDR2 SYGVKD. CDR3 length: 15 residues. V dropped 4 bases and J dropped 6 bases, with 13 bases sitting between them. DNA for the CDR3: TGTGCCATCAGTGGAACAGGGAGTGTTAATTCACCCCTCCACTTT. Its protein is CAISGTGSVNSPLHF.

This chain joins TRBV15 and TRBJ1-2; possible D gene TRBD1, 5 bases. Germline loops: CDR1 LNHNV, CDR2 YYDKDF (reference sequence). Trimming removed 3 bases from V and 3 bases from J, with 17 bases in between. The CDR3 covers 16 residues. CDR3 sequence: CATSRDSIEGDYGYTF. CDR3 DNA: TGTGCCACCAGCAGGGATAGCATCGAAGGGGACTATGGCTACACCTTC.

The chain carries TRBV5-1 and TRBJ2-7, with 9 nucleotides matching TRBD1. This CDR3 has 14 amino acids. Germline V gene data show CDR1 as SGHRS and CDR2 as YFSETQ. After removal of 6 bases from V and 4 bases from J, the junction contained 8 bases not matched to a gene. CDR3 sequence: CASTWGTGQYEQYF. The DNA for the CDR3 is TGCGCCAGCACCTGGGGGACAGGGCAATACGAGCAGTACTTC.

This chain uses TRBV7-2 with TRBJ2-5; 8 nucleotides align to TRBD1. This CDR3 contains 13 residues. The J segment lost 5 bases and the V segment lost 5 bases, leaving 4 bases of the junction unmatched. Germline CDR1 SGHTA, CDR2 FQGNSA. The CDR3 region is CASSRTGMETQYF. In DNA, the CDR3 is TGTGCCAGCAGCCGGACAGGGATGGAGACCCAGTACTTC.

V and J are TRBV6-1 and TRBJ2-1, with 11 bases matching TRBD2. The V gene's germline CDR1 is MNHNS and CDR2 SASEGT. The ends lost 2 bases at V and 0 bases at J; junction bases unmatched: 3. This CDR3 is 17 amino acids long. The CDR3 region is CASSETSGSNSYNEQFF. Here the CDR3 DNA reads TGTGCCAGCAGTGAAACTAGCGGGAGTAACTCCTACAATGAGCAGTTCTTC.

This CDR3 reads CASSPGGGAKNGYTF. Here the CDR3 DNA reads TGTGCCAGCTCACCTGGTGGGGGGGCGAAGAATGGCTACACCTTC. The chain links TRBV18 to TRBJ1-2, with D perhaps TRBD1 (6 bases). Germline assignment: CDR1 KGHSH and CDR2 LQKENI. The CDR3 has 15 residues. V shed 3 bases and J shed 6 bases, with 17 bases lying between them.

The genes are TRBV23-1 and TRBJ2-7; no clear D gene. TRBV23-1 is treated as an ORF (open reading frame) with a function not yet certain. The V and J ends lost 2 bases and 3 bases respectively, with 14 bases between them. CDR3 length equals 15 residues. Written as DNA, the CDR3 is TGCGCCAGCAGTCAAGTGGTTATGGAGATCTACGAGCAGTACTTC. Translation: CASSQVVMEIYEQYF.

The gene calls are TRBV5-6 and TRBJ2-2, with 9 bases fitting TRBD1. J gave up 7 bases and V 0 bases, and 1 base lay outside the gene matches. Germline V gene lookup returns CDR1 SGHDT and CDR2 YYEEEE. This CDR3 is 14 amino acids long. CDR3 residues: CASSLDRGLGELFF. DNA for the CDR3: TGTGCCAGCAGCTTGGACAGGGGGCTCGGGGAGCTGTTTTTT.

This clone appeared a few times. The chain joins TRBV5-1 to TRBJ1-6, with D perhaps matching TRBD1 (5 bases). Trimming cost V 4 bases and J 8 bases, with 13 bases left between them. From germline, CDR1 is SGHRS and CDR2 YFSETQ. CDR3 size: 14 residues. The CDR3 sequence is CASSPSGGDSPLHF. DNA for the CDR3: TGCGCCAGCAGCCCGAGCGGGGGGGATTCACCCCTCCACTTT.

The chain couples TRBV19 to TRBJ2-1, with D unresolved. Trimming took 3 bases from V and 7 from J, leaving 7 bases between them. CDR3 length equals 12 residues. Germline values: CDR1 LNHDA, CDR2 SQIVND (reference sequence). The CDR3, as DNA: TGTGCCAGTAGTATTCCTCTAAATGAGCAGTTCTTC. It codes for CASSIPLNEQFF.

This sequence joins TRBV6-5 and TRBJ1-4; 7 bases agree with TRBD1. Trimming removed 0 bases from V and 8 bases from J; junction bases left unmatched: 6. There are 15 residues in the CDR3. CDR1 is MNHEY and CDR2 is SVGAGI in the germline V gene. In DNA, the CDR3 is TGTGCCAGCAGTTACTCGACAGGGCCGGGGGAAAAACTGTTTTTT. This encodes CASSYSTGPGEKLFF.